The 13 T cell receptor beta chains below all came from one sample that was sequenced in a study of blood T cells in healthy people across ages. Then a second PCR, running about 7 to 11 cycles, was carried out with a sample-barcoded 5' primer and a J-beta primer mix. TCRdb fed the 5' RACE reads into MiXCR, producing one record per CDR3 protein. Among roughly 2 million distinct CDR3 sequences listed, around half were seen once. Source material: blood. The receptors were gathered from a middle-aged woman in good health.

This clonotype was seen only a few times. The chain carries TRBV9 and TRBJ2-3, with D perhaps matching TRBD2 (7 bases). Per germline, CDR1 SGDLS and CDR2 YYNGEE. The CDR3 has 14 amino acids. V lost 10 bases to trimming and J lost 6 bases, with 21 bases between them. CDR3: CALDLGGPLDTQYF. CDR3 sequence (DNA): TGTGCCCTCGATTTGGGGGGGCCCCTTGATACGCAGTATTTT.

The rearrangement links TRBV24-1 to TRBJ2-1; D perhaps matches TRBD1 (5 bases). Germline V CDR1 and CDR2: KGHDR, SFDVKD. The V gene lost 4 bases and the J gene lost 13 bases, with 22 bases spanning the gap. CDR3 length: 15 amino acids. The CDR3 here is CATSETDTPQETQFF. The CDR3 DNA follows: TGTGCCACCAGTGAAACGGACACCCCACAAGAGACCCAGTTCTTC.

In its sample, this clonotype was seen a few times. In DNA form, the CDR3 reads TGTGCCAGCAACCAGGGCAGGGAATCGTCAACTAATGAAAAACTGTTTTTT. Protein product: CASNQGRESSTNEKLFF. This rearrangement joins TRBV7-9 to TRBJ1-4; D possibly corresponds to TRBD1 (5 bases). This CDR3 is 17 amino acids long. Trimming removed 7 bases from V and 0 bases from J, with 18 bases in between. From germline, CDR1 is SEHNR and CDR2 FQNEAQ (reference sequence).

V and J are TRBV7-2 and TRBJ2-3; 7 bases line up with TRBD1. CDR1 is SGHTA and CDR2 is FQGNSA in the germline V gene. The CDR3 contains 14 residues. With V trimmed by 5 bases and J by 6 bases, 8 bases remained unmatched. The DNA for the CDR3 is TGTGCCAGCAGCCTCGACAGGGCGGTCGATACGCAGTATTTT. The encoded protein is CASSLDRAVDTQYF. Filled out from reference TRBV7-2 and TRBJ2-3, the complete variable domain reads GAGVSQSPSNKVTEKGKDVELRCDPISGHTALYWYRQSLGQGLEFLIYFQGNSAPDKSGLPSDRFSAERTGGSVSTLTIQRTQQEDSAVYLCASSLDRAVDTQYFGPGTRLTVL.

The CDR3 spells CASRLGQRAFF. DNA of the CDR3: TGTGCCAGCAGACTAGGACAGAGGGCTTTCTTT. The chain has TRBV6-1 and TRBJ1-1, with D tentatively TRBD1 (6 bases). This CDR3 has 11 residues. Germline CDR1 reads MNHNS; CDR2 reads SASEGT. Trimming cost V 6 bases and J 11 bases, with 13 bases left between them.

About this clonotype itself: The junction does not match germline at one end; this may be a read error. This sequence joins TRBV28 and TRBJ2-1; D possibly uses TRBD1 or TRBD2 (5 bases each). Germline V CDR1 and CDR2: MDHEN, SYDVKM. CDR3 length: 16 amino acids. The CDR3 nucleotides are TGTGCCAGCAGTGGTCTCAAGGGGAGTGAGCACAATGAGCGGTTCTTC. Residues: CASSGLKGSEHNERFF.

The chain is built from TRBV7-2 and TRBJ1-2, with a possible D match to TRBD1 (6 bases). The CDR3 covers 13 residues. Germline CDR1 SGHTA, CDR2 FQGNSA. The V end lost 1 base, the J end lost 8 bases, and 11 bases lay between the germline ends. The CDR3 sequence is CASSLVGGRGYTF. CDR3 bases: TGTGCCAGCAGCTTAGTCGGGGGGCGCGGCTACACCTTC.

The chain links TRBV20-1 to TRBJ2-5; 9 bases match TRBD1. Trimming at V came to 5 bases and at J to 4 bases, leaving 8 bases not matched to a gene. The V gene's germline CDR1 is DFQATT and CDR2 SNEGSKA (reference sequence). CDR3 length: 14 amino acids. The CDR3 bases are TGCAGTGCTCCCGGACAGGGGATACGAGAGACCCAGTACTTC. It codes for CSAPGQGIRETQYF.

This chain uses TRBV6-6 with TRBJ2-7; D uncertain. Per germline, CDR1 MNHNY and CDR2 SVGAGI (reference sequence). Trimming took 7 bases from V and 5 from J, leaving 15 bases between them. CDR3 length: 13 residues. The CDR3 loop reads CASTYYESDEQYF. In DNA, the CDR3 is TGTGCCAGCACATACTACGAATCTGACGAGCAGTACTTC.

This clonotype showed up just once. The rearrangement uses TRBV7-9 and TRBJ1-2, with TRBD1 matching over 9 bases. The CDR3 has 16 amino acids. V trimming: 0 bases; J trimming: 6 bases; junction bases outside the gene matches: 8. Germline V gives CDR1 SEHNR, CDR2 FQNEAQ (reference sequence). CDR3 nucleotide sequence: TGTGCCAGCAGCTTAGCACAGGGGGCGCTTAAGGATGGCTACACCTTC. It encodes CASSLAQGALKDGYTF.

The chain is built from TRBV2 and TRBJ2-3; TRBD2 agrees at 8 bases. The CDR3 spans 15 residues. V shed 4 bases, J shed 5 bases, and the junction held 8 bases outside the gene matches. The germline CDR1 and CDR2 sequences are SNHLY and FYNNEI. The DNA for the CDR3 is TGTGCCAGCAGTGGCGTCGGGGGGGCTAGAGATACGCAGTATTTT. Amino acids: CASSGVGGARDTQYF.

V usage is TRBV6-5 and J usage is TRBJ2-1; 7 bases are shared with TRBD2. There are 15 residues in the CDR3. Germline values: CDR1 MNHEY, CDR2 SVGAGI. Losses at the gene ends were 0 bases for V and 8 bases for J; bases not matched to a gene: 7. The CDR3 reads CASSYSPGGAYEQFF. The CDR3, as DNA: TGTGCCAGCAGTTACTCCCCGGGGGGTGCGTATGAGCAGTTCTTC.

This clonotype was seen only a few times. DNA for the CDR3: TGTGCCAGCAGCTCCGACCCTCCGGGGACCCAGTACTTC. Protein: CASSSDPPGTQYF. The chain uses TRBV7-2 and TRBJ2-5; D uncertain. The CDR3 spans 13 residues. Germline-derived CDR1 and CDR2 are SGHTA and FQGNSA. The V end was cut by 4 bases, the J end by 7 bases, with 13 bases between.